A single sample gave rise to the 12 T cell receptor beta chains below, sequenced in a study of blood T cells in healthy people across ages. A second PCR, run for about 7 to 11 cycles, used a sample-barcoded 5' primer plus a J-beta primer mix. TCRdb used MiXCR to reprocess the 5' RACE reads, holding one entry per CDR3 protein. The repertoire holds roughly 730,000 distinct CDR3 sequences, with roughly three fifths as singletons. The sequencing input was blood. Every receptor here comes from a man in his forties in good health.

The gene calls are TRBV20-1 and TRBJ1-4, with 9 bases that match TRBD1. This CDR3 spans 15 amino acids. J lost 5 bases, V lost 5 bases, and 9 bases had no gene match. CDR1 and CDR2 from the germline V gene are DFQATT and SNEGSKA (reference sequence). In DNA, the CDR3 is TGCAGTGCTCCTTCCGGGACAGGGCCAAATGAAAAACTGTTTTTT. It codes for CSAPSGTGPNEKLFF.

In its sample, this clonotype was seen once. V and J are TRBV7-2 and TRBJ2-7; D may be TRBD2 (5 bases). Trimming took off 2 bases at V and 0 bases at J, with 17 bases between the two ends. CDR1 and CDR2 (germline): SGHTA, FQGNSA. There are 17 residues in the CDR3. The CDR3 DNA follows: TGTGCCAGCAGCTTACTTACCACTAGAAGGGTCTCCTACGAGCAGTACTTC. Protein sequence: CASSLLTTRRVSYEQYF.

The table lists this clonotype with a count of one. Compared with germline, one end of the junction differs, possibly owing to a read error. This sequence joins TRBV28 and TRBJ2-1, with 12 bases fitting TRBD2. CDR3 size: 14 residues. CDR1 and CDR2 (germline): MDHEN, SYDVKM. This CDR3 is CAGSLTSGRSEQFF. As DNA, the CDR3 is TGTGCCGGCAGTTTAACTAGCGGGAGGAGCGAGCAGTTCTTC.

The rearrangement joins TRBV11-3 to TRBJ2-3, with 12 bases lining up with TRBD2. Germline values: CDR1 SGHNT, CDR2 YENEEA. After removal of 3 bases from V and 4 bases from J, the junction contained 5 bases not matched to a gene. The CDR3 runs 16 residues. In DNA form, the CDR3 reads TGTGCCAGCAGCTTGCCGGGACTAGCGGGTTCAGATACGCAGTATTTT. As protein: CASSLPGLAGSDTQYF.

The CDR3 DNA sequence: TGCGCCAGCAGCTTTTCCGGGACAGAGTACAATGAGCAGTTCTTC. Protein sequence: CASSFSGTEYNEQFF. The chain carries TRBV5-1 and TRBJ2-1; 7 bases line up with TRBD1. Germline V gene sequence: CDR1 SGHRS, CDR2 YFSETQ. The CDR3 is made up of 15 amino acids. V trimming: 2 bases; J trimming: 4 bases; junction bases outside the gene matches: 6.

The V call is TRBV5-4, the J call TRBJ2-6; 12 bases line up with TRBD1. The CDR3 has 18 residues. Germline lookup yields CDR1 SGHNT and CDR2 YYREEE (reference sequence). The trim removed 5 bases at V and 4 bases at J, leaving 10 bases unmatched. The CDR3 nucleotides read TGTGCCAGCAGGGTGCCGGGACAGGGGGCGTCCGGGGCCAACGTCCTGACTTTC. Residues: CASRVPGQGASGANVLTF.

This chain links TRBV12-3 or TRBV12-4 with TRBJ2-5; 7 nucleotides agree with TRBD1. TRBJ2-7 explains the end of the DNA better; the J call may be wrong. The CDR3 runs to 15 residues. The CDR3 bases are TGTGCCAGCAGCTACCGGGACAGATTTTCCTACGAGCAGTACTTC. Translated: CASSYRDRFSYEQYF.

V usage is TRBV7-2 and J usage is TRBJ2-1; 10 bases match TRBD2. Trimming removed 5 bases from V and 7 bases from J; junction bases left unmatched: 8. Germline CDR1 and CDR2: SGHTA and FQGNSA. The CDR3 sequence is 15 residues long. The CDR3 spells CASSPVGLAVNEQFF. The CDR3 DNA sequence: TGTGCCAGCAGCCCGGTCGGACTAGCGGTTAATGAGCAGTTCTTC.

V usage is TRBV3-1 and J usage is TRBJ2-5, with 7 positions matching TRBD2. The CDR3 is 14 amino acids. V was pared by 6 bases and J by 11 bases, with 15 bases of the junction left unmatched. In germline, CDR1 is LGHDT, CDR2 YNNKEL (reference sequence). CDR3 region: CASSPSGIHNEQYF. Written as DNA, the CDR3 is TGTGCCAGCAGTCCGAGCGGGATCCACAATGAGCAGTACTTC.

V is TRBV7-9 and J is TRBJ2-3; TRBD2 matches 8 bases. This CDR3 has 15 residues. Unmatched junction bases numbered 10, after V lost 5 bases and J lost 6 bases. CDR1 and CDR2 from the germline V gene are SEHNR and FQNEAQ (reference sequence). CDR3 sequence (DNA): TGTGCCAGCAGCCAGAGGACTAGCTTGCTGGATACGCAGTATTTT. Translating gives CASSQRTSLLDTQYF. Filled out from reference TRBV7-9 and TRBJ2-3, the complete variable domain reads DTGVSQNPRHKITKRGQNVTFRCDPISEHNRLYWYRQTLGQGPEFLTYFQNEAQLEKSRLLSDRFSAERPKGSFSTLEIQRTEQGDSAMYLCASSQRTSLLDTQYFGPGTRLTVL.

The V and J genes are TRBV12-3 or TRBV12-4 and TRBJ2-2; D possibly corresponds to TRBD2 (7 bases). The CDR3 covers 13 residues. V was shortened by 10 bases and J by 7 bases, with 16 bases between the two germline ends. The CDR3 reads CATLGGLGGELFF. The CDR3 DNA sequence: TGTGCCACCCTCGGGGGGCTCGGCGGGGAGCTGTTTTTT.

The V gene is TRBV4-1, the J gene TRBJ2-1; tentatively, D is TRBD1 (5 bases). Between the trimmed V and J ends, which lost 4 bases and 5 bases, there was a span of 18 bases. Germline V gene lookup returns CDR1 MGHRA and CDR2 YSYEKL. The CDR3 consists of 16 residues. The CDR3 reads CASSPMDTTAHNEQFF. DNA of the CDR3: TGCGCCAGCAGCCCGATGGACACCACGGCCCACAATGAGCAGTTCTTC.